These T cell receptor beta chains were read from a single sample in a study of cytomegalovirus exposure and HLA in healthy donors. Here immunoSEQ multiplex PCR was the method, and the copy in TCRdb shows in-frame clones only, minus some. The data show 95,000 to 120,000 clones, over 75% seen once. The sequenced material came from PBMCs. Source of these receptors: a woman aged 18 to 35 in good health and CMV-seronegative. CDR3s include the opening cysteine and the closing phenylalanine or tryptophan. The D gene is left open where the match is weak. Expanded clones are given a class, and other clones once, few, many or no size at all.

v_call,j_call,clone_size,d_call,cdr3_nt,cdr3_aa
TRBV18,TRBJ2-1,-,-,TGTGCCAGCTCACTCGGAGGGGGCCATGAGCAGTTCTTC,CASSLGGGHEQFF
TRBV6-5,TRBJ2-1,once,-,TGTGCCAGCAGTTACTCAGGACAATCCAATGAGCAGTTCTTC,CASSYSGQSNEQFF
TRBV18,TRBJ2-7,-,-,TGTGCCAGCTCACCCGGACTGGCAAAAACCTACGAGCAGTACTTC,CASSPGLAKTYEQYF
TRBV6-6,TRBJ1-5,-,-,TGTGCCAGCAGTTTAGGGGGATCTGGGAGCAATCAGCCCCAGCATTTT,CASSLGGSGSNQPQHF
TRBV4-1,TRBJ1-5,few,-,TGCGCCAGCAGCCACATTGACGGGTATGCGAATCAGCCCCAGCATTTT,CASSHIDGYANQPQHF
TRBV5-4,TRBJ2-3,once,-,TGTGCCAGCAGCCTAGAGGTTAGCACAGATACGCAGTATTTT,CASSLEVSTDTQYF
TRBV7-2,TRBJ1-2,-,-,TGTGCCAGCAGCTTAGGGGGGGTATATGGCTACACCTTC,CASSLGGVYGYTF
TRBV21-1,TRBJ2-3,once,-,TGTGCCAGCAGCAAAGGGGTAAGGGGATCCACAGATACGCAGTATTTT,CASSKGVRGSTDTQYF
TRBV5-6,TRBJ1-2,-,-,TGTGCCAGCAGCTTGGGACTGGACACCTATGGCTACACCTTC,CASSLGLDTYGYTF
TRBV10-2,TRBJ1-5,-,-,TGCGCCAGCAGCAAGAGTGGCAATCAGCCCCAGCATTTT,CASSKSGNQPQHF
TRBV11-3,TRBJ1-1,-,-,TGTGCCAGCAGCTTTAGCCCGAACACTGAAGCTTTCTTT,CASSFSPNTEAFF
TRBV7-7,TRBJ2-2,once,-,TGTGCTAGCAGCCCTACAGGGAGCGACACCGGGGAGCTGTTTTTT,CASSPTGSDTGELFF
TRBV28,TRBJ1-5,once,-,TGTGCCAGCACCCCGCCGGATGGGAGGCCCCAGCATTTT,CASTPPDGRPQHF
TRBV11-3,TRBJ1-2,-,-,TGTGCCAGCAGCTTTTGGGGGGATGGCTACACCTTC,CASSFWGDGYTF
TRBV7-8,TRBJ2-5,-,TRBD2,TGTGCCAGCAGCCCAAGGACTAGCCGCAAAGAGACCCAGTACTTC,CASSPRTSRKETQYF
TRBV5-6,TRBJ2-3,-,-,TGTGCCAGCACCCGACAGCCTAGCACAGATACGCAGTATTTT,CASTRQPSTDTQYF
TRBV19,TRBJ1-6,-,-,TGTGCCAGTAGTACCGGGAGCCCCAATTCACCCCTCCACTTT,CASSTGSPNSPLHF
TRBV5-4,TRBJ1-6,-,-,TGTGCCAGCAGCCCCCCCGGGGGTGGTAATTCACCCCTCCACTTT,CASSPPGGGNSPLHF
TRBV10-3,TRBJ1-3,-,TRBD1,TGTGCCATCAGTGAGTCGAATCTCGGGGTCTTGACAGGGGAAAACACCATATATTTT,CAISESNLGVLTGENTIYF
TRBV29-1,TRBJ1-2,-,-,TGCAGCGTTGAGCGCTCCGTAGGGACTCGAGTCGATAATGGCTACACCTTC,CSVERSVGTRVDNGYTF
TRBV19,TRBJ1-5,once,TRBD1,TGTGCCAGTAGTCCCTCGGACAGGGGGCGTGGAAATCAGCCCCAGCATTTT,CASSPSDRGRGNQPQHF
TRBV4-2,TRBJ1-1,-,-,TGTGCCAGCAGCCAAGCCAGGAACACTGAAGCTTTCTTT,CASSQARNTEAFF